This TCR beta chain appears in the sequencing data of a study of blood T cells in healthy people across ages. Study-level findings and limits: Donor CMV status was unknown, possibly confounding expanded clonotype changes. Compared with aged donors, long-lived donors showed fewer expanded clones, suggesting selection.

In this sample, this clonotype turned up many times. Its target is not known. The CDR3 spans 15 residues. Deletions cut 3 bases from V and 7 bases from J, with 21 bases between. Germline CDR1 is DFQATT and CDR2 is SNEGSKA (reference sequence). With a J-beta primer mix and a sample-barcoded 5' primer, a second PCR ran roughly 7 to 11 cycles. TCRdb recomputed calls from the 5' RACE reads with MiXCR, one row per CDR3 protein. The sample includes around 900,000 distinct CDR3 sequences, more than 25% of them seen just once. The chain has TRBV20-1 and TRBJ1-2; maybe TRBD1 (6 bases). The source material was blood. The sequence was collected from a woman aged 80 or over in good health. The DNA for the CDR3 is TGCAGTGCTAGCCCCCCTGCGGGGGGCGCCTTTGGCTACACCTTC. Protein: CSASPPAGGAFGYTF.